The 15 T cell receptor beta chains listed next were all sequenced from one sample in a study of OX40 agonist ivuxolimab in advanced cancers. The repertoire was sequenced with immunoSEQ multiplex PCR; TCRdb's copy has only in-frame clones and lacks some. Among over 50,000 clones listed, roughly four fifths were seen once. The sequences come from CD4+ or CD8+ T cells sorted from blood, collected in a trial of the OX40 agonist ivuxolimab. The receptors were gathered from an adult with an advanced solid tumor such as melanoma, head and neck, liver or kidney cancer.

The V call is TRBV6-6, the J call TRBJ1-5; unclear D gene. Per the germline V gene, CDR1 is MNHNY and CDR2 is SVGAGI (reference sequence). V was pared by 9 bases and J by 4 bases, with 16 bases between. This CDR3 is built from 14 residues. CDR3 DNA sequence: TGTGCCAGTAACAAAGAAACCGTAAATCAGCCCCAGCATTTT. Translating gives CASNKETVNQPQHF.

This chain connects TRBV15 to TRBJ2-1; TRBD2 aligns across 9 bases. In germline, CDR1 is LNHNV, CDR2 YYDKDF (reference sequence). Germline trimming cut 3 bases from V and 7 bases from J; bases unmatched to any gene: 7. The length of the CDR3 is 15 residues. The CDR3 sequence: CATSSRGGAQNEQFF. The DNA for the CDR3 is TGTGCCACCAGCAGTCGCGGGGGGGCCCAGAATGAGCAGTTCTTC.

This chain links TRBV5-4 with TRBJ2-3, with TRBD2 matching 9 bases. Germline V gene lookup returns CDR1 SGHNT and CDR2 YYREEE (reference sequence). With V trimmed by 4 bases and J by 4 bases, 13 bases remained unmatched. CDR3 length equals 17 residues. The CDR3 DNA sequence: TGTGCCAGCAGCGCATACTATAGCGGCGGGGGGGCAGATACGCAGTATTTT. Its translation is CASSAYYSGGGADTQYF.

The chain joins TRBV6-8 to TRBJ2-2, with 13 bases that match TRBD2. The germline gives CDR1 MNHGY, CDR2 SAAAGT. The CDR3 sequence is 20 residues long. J was trimmed by 0 bases and V by 0 bases; bases with no gene match: 7. CDR3 residues: CASSYSEWTSGGANTGELFF. The CDR3 bases are TGTGCCAGCAGTTACTCGGAATGGACTAGCGGGGGCGCGAACACCGGGGAGCTGTTTTTT.

The chain is built from TRBV5-1 and TRBJ2-3, with D unclear. The germline V gene encodes CDR1 SGHRS and CDR2 YFSETQ. This CDR3 spans 15 amino acids. The ends were cut back, 7 bases at V and 1 base at J, with 16 bases in the middle. As DNA, the CDR3 is TGCGCCAGCGGCCCGGGTGTGGGCCGCACAGATACGCAGTATTTT. It yields the protein CASGPGVGRTDTQYF.

The CDR3 DNA sequence: TGTGCCAGTAGAGGGGGACCCCCGGGGGACTATGGCTACACCTTC. As protein: CASRGGPPGDYGYTF. V and J are TRBV19 and TRBJ1-2; D perhaps matches TRBD1 (6 bases). Germline V gene data show CDR1 as LNHDA and CDR2 as SQIVND (reference sequence). The CDR3 totals 15 residues. The germline V and J ends were trimmed by 6 bases and 3 bases, with 17 bases remaining between them.

This sequence joins TRBV7-3 and TRBJ2-1; no firm D call. V was pared by 2 bases and J by 2 bases, with 4 bases between. The germline V gene encodes CDR1 SGHTA and CDR2 FQGTGA. This CDR3 has 13 amino acids. CDR3 coding DNA: TGTGCCAGCAGCTTAGCAGCCTACAATGAGCAGTTCTTC. This encodes CASSLAAYNEQFF.

This clone was recorded only once. J is TRBJ2-5 and V is TRBV7-9; maybe TRBD2 (5 bases). The CDR3 is 19 residues long. V lost 1 base to trimming and J lost 0 bases, with 21 bases between them. CDR1 is SEHNR, CDR2 FQNEAQ, per germline (reference sequence). In DNA form, the CDR3 reads TGTGCCAGCAGCTTAGGTGATCGGGGAGCGATTGGGTACCAAGAGACCCAGTACTTC. Translation: CASSLGDRGAIGYQETQYF.

The chain has TRBV6-5 and TRBJ1-1; 8 nucleotides line up with TRBD1. Trimming cost V 4 bases and J 10 bases; bases outside gene matches: 5. The CDR3 is 12 amino acids. The V gene's germline CDR1 is MNHEY and CDR2 SVGAGI. The CDR3 protein is CASSSRQGRAFF. The CDR3 nucleotides are TGTGCCAGCAGTTCACGACAGGGGCGAGCTTTCTTT.

The sample holds one count of this clone. The rearrangement joins TRBV9 to TRBJ2-1; the D is unclear. The V end lost 0 bases, the J end lost 0 bases, and 13 bases lay between the germline ends. This CDR3 comprises 17 residues. The germline V gene has CDR1 SGDLS and CDR2 YYNGEE. The CDR3 loop reads CASSVGPARSSYNEQFF. Here the CDR3 DNA reads TGTGCCAGCAGCGTAGGTCCGGCTCGCAGCTCCTACAATGAGCAGTTCTTC. Filled out from reference TRBV9 and TRBJ2-1, the complete variable domain reads DSGVTQTPKHLITATGQRVTLRCSPRSGDLSVYWYQQSLDQGLQFLIQYYNGEERAKGNILERFSAQQFPDLHSELNLSSLELGDSALYFCASSVGPARSSYNEQFFGPGTRLTVL.

The genes are TRBV6-1 and TRBJ1-2; D is unresolved. CDR3 length: 15 amino acids. From germline, CDR1 is MNHNS and CDR2 SASEGT. V gave up 2 bases and J gave up 6 bases, with 16 bases separating them. CDR3 protein: CASSELLGTPDGYTF. The DNA of the CDR3 is TGTGCCAGCAGTGAACTTCTCGGCACGCCGGATGGCTACACCTTC.

The gene calls are TRBV27 and TRBJ1-2; 7 nucleotides line up with TRBD1. Germline assignment: CDR1 MNHEY and CDR2 SMNVEV (reference sequence). The CDR3 is 18 residues long. Trimming took 4 bases from V and 0 from J; bases not matched to a gene: 14. CDR3 nucleotide sequence: TGTGCCAGCAGTTCCCAACGACAGGGTTCAGTAACTAACTATGGCTACACCTTC. Translating gives CASSSQRQGSVTNYGYTF.

This clone showed up just a few times. Here the CDR3 reads CASSLVSGIKAFF. In nucleotides, the CDR3 is TGCGCCAGCAGCTTGGTATCCGGAATTAAAGCTTTCTTT. This chain joins TRBV5-1 and TRBJ1-1; no firm D call. The ends were cut back, 0 bases at V and 9 bases at J, with 12 bases in the middle. The germline CDR1 and CDR2 sequences are SGHRS and YFSETQ. The CDR3 is 13 residues long. Full variable domain (outside the CDR3, taken from reference TRBV5-1 and TRBJ1-1): KAGVTQTPRYLIKTRGQQVTLSCSPISGHRSVSWYQQTPGQGLQFLFEYFSETQRNKGNFPGRFSGRQFSNSRSEMNVSTLELGDSALYLCASSLVSGIKAFFGQGTRLTVV.

V and J are TRBV7-9 and TRBJ2-3; 9 nucleotides agree with TRBD1. Trimming removed 0 bases from V and 3 bases from J; junction bases left unmatched: 7. From germline, CDR1 is SEHNR and CDR2 FQNEAQ (reference sequence). The CDR3 has 17 amino acids. CDR3 nucleotide sequence: TGTGCCAGCAGCTTAGCGGGGAGGGGACAGGGAACAGATACGCAGTATTTT. Amino acids: CASSLAGRGQGTDTQYF.

The V call is TRBV19, the J call TRBJ2-7; no reliable D call. Between the trimmed V and J ends, which lost 8 bases and 0 bases, there was a span of 11 bases. CDR3 size: 13 residues. Germline loops: CDR1 LNHDA, CDR2 SQIVND (reference sequence). The CDR3 here is CASRDSPSYEQYF. The CDR3 DNA sequence: TGTGCCAGTCGCGACTCACCCTCCTACGAGCAGTACTTC.